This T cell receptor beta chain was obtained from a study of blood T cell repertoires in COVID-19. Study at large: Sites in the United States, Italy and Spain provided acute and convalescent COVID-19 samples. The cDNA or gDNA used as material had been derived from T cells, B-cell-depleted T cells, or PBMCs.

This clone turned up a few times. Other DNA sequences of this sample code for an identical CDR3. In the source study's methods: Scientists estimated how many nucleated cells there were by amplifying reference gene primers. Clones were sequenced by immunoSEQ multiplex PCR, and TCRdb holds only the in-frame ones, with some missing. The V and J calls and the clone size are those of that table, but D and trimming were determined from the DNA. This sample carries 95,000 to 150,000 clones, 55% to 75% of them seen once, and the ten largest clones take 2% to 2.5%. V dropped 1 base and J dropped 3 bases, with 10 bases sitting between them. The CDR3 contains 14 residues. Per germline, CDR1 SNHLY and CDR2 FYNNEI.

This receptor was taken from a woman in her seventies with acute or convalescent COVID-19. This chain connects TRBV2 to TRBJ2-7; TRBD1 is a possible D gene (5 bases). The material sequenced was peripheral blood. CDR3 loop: CASSEVVGDYEQYF. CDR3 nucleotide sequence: TGTGCCAGCAGTGAAGTGGTAGGGGACTACGAGCAGTACTTC.